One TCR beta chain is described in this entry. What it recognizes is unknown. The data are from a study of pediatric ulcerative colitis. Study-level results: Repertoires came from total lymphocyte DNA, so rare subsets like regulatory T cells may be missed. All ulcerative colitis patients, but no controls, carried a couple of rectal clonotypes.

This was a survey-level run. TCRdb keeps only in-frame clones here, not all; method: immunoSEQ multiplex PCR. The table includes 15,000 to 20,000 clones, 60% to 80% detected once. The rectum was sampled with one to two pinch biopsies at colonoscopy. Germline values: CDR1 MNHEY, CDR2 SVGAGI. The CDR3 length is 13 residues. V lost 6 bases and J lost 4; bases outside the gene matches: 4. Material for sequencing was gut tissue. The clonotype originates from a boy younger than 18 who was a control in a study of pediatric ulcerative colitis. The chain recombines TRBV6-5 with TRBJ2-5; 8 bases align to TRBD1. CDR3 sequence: CASSRTGRETQYF. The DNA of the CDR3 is TGTGCCAGCAGCCGGACAGGGCGAGAGACCCAGTACTTC.